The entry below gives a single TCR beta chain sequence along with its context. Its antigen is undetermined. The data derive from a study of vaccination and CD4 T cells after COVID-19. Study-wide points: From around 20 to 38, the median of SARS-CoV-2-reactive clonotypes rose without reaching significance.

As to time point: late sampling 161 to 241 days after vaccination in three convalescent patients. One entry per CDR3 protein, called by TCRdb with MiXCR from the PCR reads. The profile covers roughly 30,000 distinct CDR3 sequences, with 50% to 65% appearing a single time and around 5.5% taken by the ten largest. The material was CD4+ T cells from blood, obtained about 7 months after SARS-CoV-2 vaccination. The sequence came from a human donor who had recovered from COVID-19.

The CDR3 bases are TGTGCCTGGAGCGAGGGTGAGCAGTTCTTC. This encodes CAWSEGEQFF. The chain combines TRBV30 with TRBJ2-1; tentatively, D is TRBD2 (5 bases). CDR1 and CDR2 (germline): GTSNPN, SVGIG (reference sequence). The CDR3 is made up of 10 amino acids. V lost 3 bases and J 9 bases, leaving 6 bases between the germline ends.